This entry lists 25 T cell receptor beta chains sequenced from one sample in a study of shared clonotypes between healthy human individuals (dated by TCRdb to about 2020). Library construction relied on the immunoSEQ multiplex PCR assay. What TCRdb holds here is the immuneACCESS table cut down to in-frame rearrangements. Part of the clones is not present; checked against another copy, under half of the missing clones reflect an unresolved V gene, and the others are unexplained. This sample holds roughly 2.4 million clones; approximately 94% were observed only once. Of the sample, about 0.13% falls within the top ten clones. Sequenced input: naive CD4+ T cells sorted from blood. The cell subset or site label for this specimen denotes: CD45RA+ positively selected. The receptors originated from a man younger than 35 in good health.

Note on this clone: This may stem from a read error, because a much larger clone lies one nucleotide away. The sample holds other DNA sequences that translate to the same CDR3. The V gene is TRBV20-1, the J gene TRBJ2-1; D is uncertain. This CDR3 comprises 10 residues. The V gene's germline CDR1 is DFQATT and CDR2 SNEGSKA (reference sequence). V was shortened by 1 base and J by 6 bases, with 1 base between the two germline ends. The CDR3 here is CSARVNEQFF. The CDR3 region has the DNA TGCAGTGCTAGAGTCAATGAGCAGTTCTTC.

The chain recombines TRBV27 with TRBJ1-2; D not resolved. The CDR3 has 16 amino acids. Per germline, CDR1 MNHEY and CDR2 SMNVEV (reference sequence). The V end was cut by 3 bases, the J end by 4 bases, with 18 bases between. This CDR3 reads CASSFQPPTGLYGYTF. The CDR3 DNA is TGTGCCAGCAGTTTTCAGCCCCCAACGGGCCTCTATGGCTACACCTTC.

As concerns this clone: The same CDR3 arises from other DNA sequences in this sample as well. The rearrangement links TRBV6-5 to TRBJ2-3; maybe TRBD1 (6 bases). The CDR3 totals 15 residues. Germline assignment: CDR1 MNHEY and CDR2 SVGAGI. Trimming took 2 bases from V and 0 from J, leaving 9 bases between them. The CDR3 reads CASSYGGSSTDTQYF. CDR3 nucleotide sequence: TGTGCCAGCAGTTACGGGGGCTCTAGCACAGATACGCAGTATTTT.

V gene TRBV7-9 combines with J gene TRBJ2-3, with D possibly being TRBD1 (6 bases). The germline CDR1 and CDR2 sequences are SEHNR and FQNEAQ (reference sequence). The CDR3 has 15 residues. The V end was cut by 2 bases, the J end by 5 bases, with 14 bases between. CDR3 nucleotides: TGTGCCAGCAGCTTACAGGTCTGGGGGCTAGATACGCAGTATTTT. Translating it yields CASSLQVWGLDTQYF.

This clone was seen a few times. The chain couples TRBV7-9 to TRBJ2-4, with a possible D match to TRBD1 (7 bases). V was clipped by 5 bases and J by 5 bases, with 19 bases between them. Germline CDR1 and CDR2: SEHNR and FQNEAQ (reference sequence). CDR3 length: 16 amino acids. The CDR3 DNA follows: TGTGCCAGCAGCCCAGGAGGGGGCAGGGGACAAAACATTCAGTACTTC. Translated: CASSPGGGRGQNIQYF.

Comments on this clone: The same CDR3 is also encoded by other DNA sequences in this sample. This chain uses TRBV5-1 with TRBJ2-7, with D possibly being TRBD2 (6 bases). CDR1 and CDR2 (germline): SGHRS, YFSETQ. The CDR3 contains 13 residues. V was shortened by 4 bases and J by 3 bases, with 11 bases between the two germline ends. For the CDR3, the DNA is TGCGCCAGCAGCCCGGGACTTAACTACGAGCAGTACTTC. Translation: CASSPGLNYEQYF.

V and J are TRBV28 and TRBJ1-1; D gene unclear. Germline V gives CDR1 MDHEN, CDR2 SYDVKM. The CDR3 is 12 residues long. V was shortened by 8 bases and J by 1 base, with 8 bases between the two germline ends. The CDR3 nucleotides read TGTGCCAGCGGTCTCGGGAACACTGAAGCTTTCTTT. It is translated as CASGLGNTEAFF.

CDR3 sequence (DNA): TGTGCCAGCCTGGGGGGTTCGAATCAGCCCCAGCATTTT. It is translated as CASLGGSNQPQHF. The chain couples TRBV6-1 to TRBJ1-5, with D possibly TRBD1 on 5 matching bases. The CDR3 loop spans 13 amino acids. Per germline, CDR1 MNHNS and CDR2 SASEGT. V was clipped by 8 bases and J by 4 bases, with 12 bases between them.

V and J are TRBV6-4 and TRBJ2-7; possibly TRBD1 for D (5 bases). The V gene lost 1 base and the J gene lost 0 bases, with 16 bases spanning the gap. This CDR3 comprises 17 residues. Germline V CDR1 and CDR2: MRHNA, SNTAGT. Here the CDR3 DNA reads TGTGCCAGCAGTGACTTGGCCCAGGGTCTACACTCCTACGAGCAGTACTTC. Its protein is CASSDLAQGLHSYEQYF.

This chain links TRBV11-2 with TRBJ1-2; 7 nucleotides align to TRBD1. Germline lookup yields CDR1 SGHAT and CDR2 FQNNGV. The CDR3 totals 15 residues. V lost 5 bases, J lost 1 base, and 7 bases stayed unmatched. This CDR3 reads CASSPSTGFNYGYTF. CDR3 coding DNA: TGTGCCAGCAGCCCCTCGACAGGGTTTAACTATGGCTACACCTTC. The whole variable domain, filled in from reference TRBV11-2 and TRBJ1-2, reads EAGVAQSPRYKIIEKRQSVAFWCNPISGHATLYWYQQILGQGPKLLIQFQNNGVVDDSQLPKDRFSAERLKGVDSTLKIQPAKLEDSAVYLCASSPSTGFNYGYTFGSGTRLTVV.

The chain couples TRBV30 to TRBJ1-1; D is undetermined. The CDR3 is 14 residues long. Germline CDR1 is GTSNPN and CDR2 is SVGIG (reference sequence). The ends were cut back, 0 bases at V and 5 bases at J, with 13 bases in the middle. The CDR3 DNA follows: TGTGCCTGGAGTGTACCGGGAGAAAAGACTGAAGCTTTCTTT. It specifies CAWSVPGEKTEAFF.

The rearrangement joins TRBV18 to TRBJ2-1; a weak D match, TRBD1 (6 bases). CDR3 length: 15 residues. The germline CDR1 and CDR2 sequences are KGHSH and LQKENI. V lost 3 bases and J lost 6, with 15 bases in between. The CDR3 DNA reads as TGTGCCAGCTCACCCAGACAGGCCTCCGGCAATGAGCAGTTCTTC. This translates into CASSPRQASGNEQFF.

J is TRBJ2-5 and V is TRBV6-1, with 7 nucleotides matching TRBD1. Trimming cost V 6 bases and J 3 bases; bases outside gene matches: 4. Germline CDR1 and CDR2: MNHNS and SASEGT. The CDR3 is 13 residues long. This chain's CDR3 is CASRETGEETQYF. In DNA, the CDR3 is TGTGCCAGCAGGGAAACAGGGGAAGAGACCCAGTACTTC.

This chain links TRBV5-1 with TRBJ1-2; 10 bases agree with TRBD1. Germline V gene data show CDR1 as SGHRS and CDR2 as YFSETQ. This CDR3 is 15 amino acids long. Trimming took 1 base from V and 6 from J; bases not matched to a gene: 6. The CDR3 loop is CASSLSGTGVDGYTF. The CDR3 DNA reads as TGCGCCAGCAGCTTGTCCGGGACAGGGGTGGATGGCTACACCTTC.

The genes are TRBV15 and TRBJ1-6, with 9 bases matching TRBD1. Germline values: CDR1 LNHNV, CDR2 YYDKDF (reference sequence). The V and J ends lost 1 base and 9 bases, in that order; junction bases with no gene match: 7. The CDR3 length is 16 residues. CDR3 bases: TGTGCCACCAGCAGAGTTTTACAGGGGGCCGGTTCACCCCTCCACTTT. This gives the protein CATSRVLQGAGSPLHF. The entire variable domain, with the rest obtained from reference TRBV15 and TRBJ1-6, is as follows: DAMVIQNPRYQVTQFGKPVTLSCSQTLNHNVMYWYQQKSSQAPKLLFHYYDKDFNNEADTPDNFQSRRPNTSFCFLDIRSPGLGDTAMYLCATSRVLQGAGSPLHFGNGTRLTVT.

The chain recombines TRBV18 with TRBJ2-2; D is unresolved. The ends were cut back, 0 bases at V and 0 bases at J, with 5 bases in the middle. The CDR3 has 15 amino acids. Germline CDR1 and CDR2: KGHSH and LQKENI. The CDR3 DNA is TGTGCCAGCTCACCACCATACGCGAACACCGGGGAGCTGTTTTTT. Translation gives CASSPPYANTGELFF.

The V gene is TRBV2, the J gene TRBJ1-1; 7 nucleotides align to TRBD1. J gave up 0 bases and V 7 bases, and 5 bases lay outside the gene matches. Per the germline V gene, CDR1 is SNHLY and CDR2 is FYNNEI. The CDR3 has 14 residues. The CDR3 sequence: CASTEDRVNTEAFF. The CDR3 DNA is TGTGCCAGCACCGAAGACAGGGTGAACACTGAAGCTTTCTTT.

Worth noting for this clone: In the same sample, other DNA sequences code for this CDR3. The CDR3: CASSREDNSPLHF. CDR3 coding DNA: TGTGCCAGCTCACGAGAGGATAATTCACCCCTCCACTTT. The chain couples TRBV18 to TRBJ1-6; D remains unclear. The CDR3 consists of 13 residues. With 4 bases removed from V and 5 bases from J, the gap between germline ends came to 6 bases. Germline values: CDR1 KGHSH, CDR2 LQKENI.

The chain recombines TRBV4-1 with TRBJ2-7, with 10 bases that match TRBD2. Germline lookup yields CDR1 MGHRA and CDR2 YSYEKL. CDR3 length equals 15 residues. V was pared by 2 bases and J by 1 base, with 2 bases of the junction left unmatched. CDR3 loop: CASSQRTSGSYEQYF. CDR3 in DNA: TGCGCCAGCAGCCAAAGGACTAGCGGTTCCTACGAGCAGTACTTC.

This rearrangement joins TRBV27 to TRBJ2-2; TRBD1 might be the D (5 bases). The germline gives CDR1 MNHEY, CDR2 SMNVEV (reference sequence). The CDR3 runs 14 residues. Deletions cut 5 bases from V and 3 bases from J, with 10 bases between. CDR3 in amino acids: CASSPRQYTGELFF. The CDR3, as DNA: TGTGCCAGCAGTCCCCGACAGTACACCGGGGAGCTGTTTTTT.

The V gene is TRBV7-9, the J gene TRBJ1-5; D uncertain. In germline, CDR1 is SEHNR, CDR2 FQNEAQ (reference sequence). The V end was cut by 2 bases, the J end by 9 bases, with 11 bases between. This CDR3 region has 13 residues. The CDR3 region has the DNA TGTGCCAGCAGCTTAAATTCCGGTGGGCCCCAGCATTTT. Protein: CASSLNSGGPQHF.

The chain couples TRBV5-1 to TRBJ2-5; 8 bases align to TRBD1. The CDR3 contains 15 residues. CDR1 is SGHRS, CDR2 YFSETQ, per germline. The V and J ends lost 2 bases and 5 bases, in that order; junction bases with no gene match: 8. The CDR3 spells CASSLLDRVSETQYF. The CDR3 DNA reads TGCGCCAGCAGCTTACTGGACAGGGTATCGGAGACCCAGTACTTC.

This chain links TRBV18 with TRBJ2-5, with 8 bases aligning to TRBD1. The germline CDR1 and CDR2 sequences are KGHSH and LQKENI. The CDR3 totals 14 residues. Unmatched junction bases numbered 7, after V lost 5 bases and J lost 5 bases. The CDR3, as DNA: TGTGCCAGCTCATCCACACAGGGGGTCGAGACCCAGTACTTC. Translating gives CASSSTQGVETQYF.

The chain has TRBV18 and TRBJ2-1, with D perhaps matching TRBD2 (6 bases). Germline values: CDR1 KGHSH, CDR2 LQKENI. The germline V and J ends were trimmed by 3 bases and 6 bases, with 15 bases remaining between them. The CDR3 covers 15 residues. CDR3 sequence reads: CASSPRGGPSNEQFF. CDR3 DNA: TGTGCCAGCTCACCCCGGGGAGGACCCTCCAATGAGCAGTTCTTC.

The chain combines TRBV29-1 with TRBJ2-1; D gene ambiguous. The germline gives CDR1 SQVTM, CDR2 ANQGSEA. This CDR3 has 14 residues. V was pared by 0 bases and J by 10 bases, with 16 bases between. The CDR3 DNA is TGCAGCGTTGAAGATCCAGCTAGAAATGGCGAGCAGTTCTTC. It codes for CSVEDPARNGEQFF.